The following is a TCR beta chain sequence with its context. V lost 5 bases and J 6 bases, leaving 15 bases between the germline ends. The V gene's germline CDR1 is SGDLS and CDR2 YYNGEE. The CDR3 extends over 13 amino acids. This sample was included in a study of CD8+CD57+ T cells in acquired aplastic anemia. TCR beta VDJ combinations and CDR3 sequences were profiled from genomic DNA. TCRdb re-analysed the reads in MiXCR, keeping a single row per CDR3 protein. The sample lists hundreds of thousands of distinct CDR3 sequences, around 68% seen once, with under 5% in the top ten. The clonotype originates from a human donor in good health, serving as a control. The chain links TRBV9 to TRBJ2-7; possible D gene TRBD1, 5 bases. The sample was sorted CD4+, CD8+, or CD8+CD57+ T cells (not recorded which) from PBMCs. The CDR3 here is CASSADSHREQYF. The CDR3 bases are TGTGCCAGCAGTGCTGACAGTCATCGCGAGCAGTACTTC.